This entry lists 8 T cell receptor beta chains sequenced from one sample in a study of shared clonotypes between healthy human individuals. Generated by immunoSEQ multiplex PCR, the TCRdb table keeps only in-frame clones and is missing some. This table has approximately 1.5 million clones, around 98.5% appearing once. Sequencing was done on a sample of naive CD4+ T cells sorted from blood. Documented subset: CD45RA+ positively selected. The origin of the receptors is a man aged 25 to 45 in good health.

The chain links TRBV7-9 to TRBJ2-5; D perhaps matches TRBD1 (5 bases). CDR3 size: 12 residues. Between the trimmed V and J ends, which lost 2 bases and 5 bases, there was a span of 6 bases. The germline gives CDR1 SEHNR, CDR2 FQNEAQ (reference sequence). The DNA of the CDR3 is TGTGCCAGCAGCTTAAAGGGGGAGACCCAGTACTTC. Its translation: CASSLKGETQYF.

V gene TRBV6-1 combines with J gene TRBJ1-3; 7 nucleotides agree with TRBD1. V dropped 11 bases and J dropped 4; count of bases not matched to a gene: 8. Germline V gene data show CDR1 as MNHNS and CDR2 as SASEGT. The CDR3 is made up of 13 amino acids. CDR3 protein: CAGLDREGNTIYF. As DNA, the CDR3 is TGTGCCGGGCTAGACAGGGAGGGAAACACCATATATTTT.

V usage is TRBV5-5 and J usage is TRBJ2-7; D ambiguous. V dropped 1 base and J dropped 4 bases, with 15 bases sitting between them. The CDR3 contains 15 residues. CDR1 is SGHKS, CDR2 YYEKEE, per germline (reference sequence). The CDR3 region has the DNA TGTGCCAGCAGCTTGATGTGGGGATCGTCGTACGAGCAGTACTTC. Its protein product is CASSLMWGSSYEQYF.

This clone was recorded once. V usage is TRBV7-9 and J usage is TRBJ2-1; 10 bases line up with TRBD2. CDR3 size: 16 residues. V lost 3 bases to trimming and J lost 9 bases; unmatched junction nucleotides: 11. Per the germline V gene, CDR1 is SEHNR and CDR2 is FQNEAQ (reference sequence). The DNA for the CDR3 is TGTGCCAGCAGCTTCTGGGAGCGGGAGGGCCACGGTGAGCAGTTCTTC. This sequence encodes CASSFWEREGHGEQFF.

The CDR3 loop is CASSAQGRETQYF. CDR3 nucleotides: TGCGCCAGCAGCGCGCAGGGTCGGGAGACCCAGTACTTC. The chain carries TRBV5-1 and TRBJ2-5, with a weak D call TRBD1 (5 bases). Germline V gene lookup returns CDR1 SGHRS and CDR2 YFSETQ. CDR3 length equals 13 residues. Trimming left V 4 bases short and J 5 bases short, with 12 bases between.

The chain carries TRBV27 and TRBJ1-5; possibly TRBD1 for D (5 bases). The germline gives CDR1 MNHEY, CDR2 SMNVEV (reference sequence). Trimming took 6 bases from V and 0 from J, leaving 12 bases between them. CDR3 length: 15 residues. This CDR3 reads CASRIQAYSNQPQHF. CDR3 DNA: TGTGCCAGCAGAATACAGGCTTATAGCAATCAGCCCCAGCATTTT.

This sequence joins TRBV7-6 and TRBJ2-7; the match to TRBD1 covers 7 bases. V gave up 0 bases and J gave up 3 bases; unmatched junction bases: 2. The length of the CDR3 is 14 residues. Germline V CDR1 and CDR2: SGHVS, FNYEAQ. CDR3 coding DNA: TGTGCCAGCAGCTTAGCCCGGACAGGCTACGAGCAGTACTTC. It specifies CASSLARTGYEQYF.

The V and J genes are TRBV5-8 and TRBJ1-1, with TRBD1 as a possible D gene (6 bases). There are 14 residues in the CDR3. Trimming left V 0 bases short and J 4 bases short, with 10 bases between. Germline V gives CDR1 SGHTS, CDR2 YDEGEE. The CDR3 DNA sequence: TGTGCCAGCAGCTTGGGGCAGGGGACCACTGAAGCTTTCTTT. It is translated as CASSLGQGTTEAFF.